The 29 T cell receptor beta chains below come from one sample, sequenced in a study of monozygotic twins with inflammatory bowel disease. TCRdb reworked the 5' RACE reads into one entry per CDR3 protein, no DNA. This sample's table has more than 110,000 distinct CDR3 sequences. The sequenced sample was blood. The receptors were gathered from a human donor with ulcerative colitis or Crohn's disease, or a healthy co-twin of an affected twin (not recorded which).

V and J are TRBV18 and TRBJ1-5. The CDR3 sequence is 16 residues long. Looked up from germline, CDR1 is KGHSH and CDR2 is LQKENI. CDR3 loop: CASSPPAGRSNQPQHF.

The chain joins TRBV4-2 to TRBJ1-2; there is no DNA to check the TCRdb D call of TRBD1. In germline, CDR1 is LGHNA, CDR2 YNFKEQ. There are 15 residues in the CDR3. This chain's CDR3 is CASSQVTGGNYGYTF.

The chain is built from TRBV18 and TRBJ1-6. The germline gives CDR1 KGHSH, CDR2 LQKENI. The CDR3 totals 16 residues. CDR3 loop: CASSPLGEGGGSPLHF.

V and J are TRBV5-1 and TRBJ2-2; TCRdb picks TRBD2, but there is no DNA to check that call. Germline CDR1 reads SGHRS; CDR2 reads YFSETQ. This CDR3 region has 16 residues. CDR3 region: CASSLLRGGNSGELFF.

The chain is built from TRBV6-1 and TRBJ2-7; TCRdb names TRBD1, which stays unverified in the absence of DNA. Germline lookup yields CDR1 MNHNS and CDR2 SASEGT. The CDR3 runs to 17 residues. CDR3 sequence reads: CASSPPPGTGATYEQYF.

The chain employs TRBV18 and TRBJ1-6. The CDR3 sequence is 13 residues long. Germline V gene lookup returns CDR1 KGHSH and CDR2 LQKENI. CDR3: CASSPYGNRTLHF.

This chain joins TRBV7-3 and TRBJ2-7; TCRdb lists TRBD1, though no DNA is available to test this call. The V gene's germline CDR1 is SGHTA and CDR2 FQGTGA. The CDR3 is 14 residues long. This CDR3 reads CASSQDRGGYEQYF.

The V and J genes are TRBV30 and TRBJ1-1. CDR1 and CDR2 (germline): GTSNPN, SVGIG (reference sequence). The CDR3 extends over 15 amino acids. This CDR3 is CAWSSWAGFGTEAFF.

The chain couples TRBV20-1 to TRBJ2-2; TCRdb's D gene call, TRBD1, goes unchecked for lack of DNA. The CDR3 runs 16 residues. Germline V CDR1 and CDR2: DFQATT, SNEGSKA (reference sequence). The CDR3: CSAGDSRIENTGELFF.

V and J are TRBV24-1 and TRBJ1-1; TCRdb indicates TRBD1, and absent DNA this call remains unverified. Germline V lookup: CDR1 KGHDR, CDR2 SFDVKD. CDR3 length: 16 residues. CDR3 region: CATSDQGTGGSVEAFF.

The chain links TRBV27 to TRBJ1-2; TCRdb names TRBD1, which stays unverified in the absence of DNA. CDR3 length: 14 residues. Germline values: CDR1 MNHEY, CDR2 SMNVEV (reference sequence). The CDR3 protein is CASRPGQVIYGYTF.

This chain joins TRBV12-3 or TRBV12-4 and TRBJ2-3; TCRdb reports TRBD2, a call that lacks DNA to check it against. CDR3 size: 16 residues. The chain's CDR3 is CASSLVAGWGTDTQYF.

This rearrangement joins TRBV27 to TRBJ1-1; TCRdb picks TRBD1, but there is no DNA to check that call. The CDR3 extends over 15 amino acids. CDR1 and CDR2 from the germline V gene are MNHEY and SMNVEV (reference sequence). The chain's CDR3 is CASSSGGRGNTEAFF.

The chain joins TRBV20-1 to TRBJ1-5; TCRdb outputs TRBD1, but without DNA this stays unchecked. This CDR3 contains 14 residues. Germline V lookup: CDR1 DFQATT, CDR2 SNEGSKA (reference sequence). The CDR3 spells CSARVDRIKRPQHF.

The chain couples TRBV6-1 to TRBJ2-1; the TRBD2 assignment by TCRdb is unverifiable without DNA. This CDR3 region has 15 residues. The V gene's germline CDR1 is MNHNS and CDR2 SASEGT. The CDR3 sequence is CASIPGGLRGRKEFF.

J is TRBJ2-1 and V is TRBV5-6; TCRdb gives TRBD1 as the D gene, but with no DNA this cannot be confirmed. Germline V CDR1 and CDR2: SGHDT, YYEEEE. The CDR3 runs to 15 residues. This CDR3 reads CASSIWIQGWDEQFF.

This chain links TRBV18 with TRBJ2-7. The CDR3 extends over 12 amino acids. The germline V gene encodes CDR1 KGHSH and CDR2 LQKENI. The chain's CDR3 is CASSPGAYEQYF. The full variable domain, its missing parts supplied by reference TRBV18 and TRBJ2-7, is NAGVMQNPRHLVRRRGQEARLRCSPMKGHSHVYWYRQLPEEGLKFMVYLQKENIIDESGMPKERFSAEFPKEGPSILRIQQVVRGDSAAYFCASSPGAYEQYFGPGTRLTVT.

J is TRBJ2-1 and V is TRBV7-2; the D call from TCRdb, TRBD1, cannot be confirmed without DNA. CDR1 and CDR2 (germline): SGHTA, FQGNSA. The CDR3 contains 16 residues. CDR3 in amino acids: CASSLGYRLGGNEQFF.

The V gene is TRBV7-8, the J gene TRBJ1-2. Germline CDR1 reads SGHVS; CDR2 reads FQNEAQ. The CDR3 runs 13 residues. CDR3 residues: CASSSSDFYGYTF. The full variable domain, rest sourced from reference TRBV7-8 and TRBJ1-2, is GAGVSQSPRYKVAKRGQDVALRCDPISGHVSLFWYQQALGQGPEFLTYFQNEAQLDKSGLPSDRFFAERPEGSVSTLKIQRTQQEDSAVYLCASSSSDFYGYTFGSGTRLTVV.

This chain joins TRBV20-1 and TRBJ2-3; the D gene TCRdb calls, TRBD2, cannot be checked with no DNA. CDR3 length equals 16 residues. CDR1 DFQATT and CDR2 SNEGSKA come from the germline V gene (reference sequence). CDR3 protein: CSASGGRAFSTDTQYF.

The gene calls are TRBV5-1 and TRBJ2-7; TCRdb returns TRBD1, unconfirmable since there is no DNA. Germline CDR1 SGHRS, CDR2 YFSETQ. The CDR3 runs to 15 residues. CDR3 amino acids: CASSFGDARGYEQYF.

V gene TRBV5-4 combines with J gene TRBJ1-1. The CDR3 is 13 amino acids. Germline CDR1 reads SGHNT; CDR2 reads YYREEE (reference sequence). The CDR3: CASNVDRNTEAFF.

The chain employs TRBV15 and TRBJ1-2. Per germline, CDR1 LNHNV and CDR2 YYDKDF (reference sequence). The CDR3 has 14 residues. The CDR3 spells CATSRDLTDYGYTF.

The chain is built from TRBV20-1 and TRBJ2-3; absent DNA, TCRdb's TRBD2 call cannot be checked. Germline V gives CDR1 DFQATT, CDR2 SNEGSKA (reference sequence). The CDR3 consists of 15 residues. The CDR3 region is CSARGLAGDPDTQYF.

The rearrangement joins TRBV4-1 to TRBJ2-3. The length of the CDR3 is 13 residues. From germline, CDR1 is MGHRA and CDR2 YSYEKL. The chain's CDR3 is CASSQVGTDTQYF.

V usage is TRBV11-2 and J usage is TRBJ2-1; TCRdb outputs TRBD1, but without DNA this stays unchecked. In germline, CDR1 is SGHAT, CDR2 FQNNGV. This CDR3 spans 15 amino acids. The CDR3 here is CASSLGDRVGNEQFF.

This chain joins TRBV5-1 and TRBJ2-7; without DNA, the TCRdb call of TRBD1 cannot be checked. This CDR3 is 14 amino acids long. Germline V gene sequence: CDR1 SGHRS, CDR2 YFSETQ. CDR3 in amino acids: CASSFSDRLYEQYF.

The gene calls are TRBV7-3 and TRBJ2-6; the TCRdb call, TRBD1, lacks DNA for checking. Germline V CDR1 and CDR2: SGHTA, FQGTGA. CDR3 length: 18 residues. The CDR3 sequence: CASTLGVTVTSGANVLTF. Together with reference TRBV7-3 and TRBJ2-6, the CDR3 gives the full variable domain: GAGVSQTPSNKVTEKGKYVELRCDPISGHTALYWYRQSLGQGPEFLIYFQGTGAADDSGLPNDRFFAVRPEGSVSTLKIQRTERGDSAVYLCASTLGVTVTSGANVLTFGAGSRLTVL.

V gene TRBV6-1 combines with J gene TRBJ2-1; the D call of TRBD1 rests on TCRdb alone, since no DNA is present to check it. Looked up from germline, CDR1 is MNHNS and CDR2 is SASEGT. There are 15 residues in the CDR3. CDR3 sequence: CASTLGAPAYNEQFF.